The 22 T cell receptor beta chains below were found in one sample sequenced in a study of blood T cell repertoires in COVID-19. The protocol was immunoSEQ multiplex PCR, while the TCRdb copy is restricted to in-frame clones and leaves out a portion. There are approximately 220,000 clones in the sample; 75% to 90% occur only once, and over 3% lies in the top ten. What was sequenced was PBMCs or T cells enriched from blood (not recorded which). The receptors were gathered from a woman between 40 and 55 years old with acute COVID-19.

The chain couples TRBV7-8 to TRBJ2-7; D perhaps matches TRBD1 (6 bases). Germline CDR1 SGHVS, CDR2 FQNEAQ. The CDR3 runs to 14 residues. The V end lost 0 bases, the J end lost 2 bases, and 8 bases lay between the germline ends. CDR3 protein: CASSLAQGPYEQYV. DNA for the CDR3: TGTGCCAGCAGCTTAGCGCAGGGGCCCTACGAGCAGTACGTC.

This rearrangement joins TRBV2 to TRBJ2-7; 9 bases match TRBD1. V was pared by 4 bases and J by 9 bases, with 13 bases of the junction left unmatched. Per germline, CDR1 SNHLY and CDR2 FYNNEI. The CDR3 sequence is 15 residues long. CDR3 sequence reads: CASSGQGQGLLGQYF. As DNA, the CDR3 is TGTGCCAGCAGTGGACAGGGACAGGGTCTACTGGGGCAGTACTTC.

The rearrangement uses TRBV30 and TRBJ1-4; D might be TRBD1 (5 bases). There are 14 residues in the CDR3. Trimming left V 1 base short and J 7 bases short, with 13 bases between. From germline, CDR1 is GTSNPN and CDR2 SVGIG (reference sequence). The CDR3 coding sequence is TGTGCCTGGAGTGGGGGAAGGGGTAGTGAAAAACTGTTTTTT. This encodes CAWSGGRGSEKLFF.

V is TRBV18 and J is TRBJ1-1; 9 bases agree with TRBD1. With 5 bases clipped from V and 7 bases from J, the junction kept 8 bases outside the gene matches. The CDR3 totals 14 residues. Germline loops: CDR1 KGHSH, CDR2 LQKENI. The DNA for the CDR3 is TGTGCCAGCTCAACGAACAGGGGGCTGGGTGAAGCTTTCTTT. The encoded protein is CASSTNRGLGEAFF.

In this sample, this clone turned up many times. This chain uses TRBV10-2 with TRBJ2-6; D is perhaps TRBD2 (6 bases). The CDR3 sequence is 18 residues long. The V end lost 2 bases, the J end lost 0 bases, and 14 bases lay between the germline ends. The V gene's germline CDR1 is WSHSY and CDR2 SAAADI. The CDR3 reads CASSEPIGGFSGANVLTF. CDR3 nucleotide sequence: TGCGCCAGCAGTGAGCCAATCGGGGGATTCTCTGGGGCCAACGTCCTGACTTTC.

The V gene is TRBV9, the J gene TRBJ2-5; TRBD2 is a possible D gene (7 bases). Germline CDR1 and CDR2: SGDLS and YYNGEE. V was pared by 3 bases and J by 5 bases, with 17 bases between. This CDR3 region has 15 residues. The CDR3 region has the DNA TGTGCCAGCAGCGCCTCCGGGGGGCTGGGGGAGACCCAGTACTTC. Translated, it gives CASSASGGLGETQYF. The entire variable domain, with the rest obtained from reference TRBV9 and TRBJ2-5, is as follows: DSGVTQTPKHLITATGQRVTLRCSPRSGDLSVYWYQQSLDQGLQFLIQYYNGEERAKGNILERFSAQQFPDLHSELNLSSLELGDSALYFCASSASGGLGETQYFGPGTRLLVL.

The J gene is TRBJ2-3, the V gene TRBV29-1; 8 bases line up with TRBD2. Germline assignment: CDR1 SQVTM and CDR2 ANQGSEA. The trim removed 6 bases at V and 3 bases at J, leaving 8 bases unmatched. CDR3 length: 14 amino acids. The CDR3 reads CSVEYGTRTDTQYF. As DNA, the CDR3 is TGCAGCGTGGAATACGGGACTAGGACAGATACGCAGTATTTT.

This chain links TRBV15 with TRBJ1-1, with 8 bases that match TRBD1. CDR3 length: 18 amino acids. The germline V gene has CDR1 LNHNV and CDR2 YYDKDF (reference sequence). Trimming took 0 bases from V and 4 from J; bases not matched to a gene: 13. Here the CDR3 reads CATSRDGSTGGSLTEAFF. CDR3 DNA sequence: TGTGCCACCAGCAGAGATGGTTCCACAGGGGGTTCCCTCACTGAAGCTTTCTTT. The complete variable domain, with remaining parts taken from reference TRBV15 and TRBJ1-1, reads DAMVIQNPRYQVTQFGKPVTLSCSQTLNHNVMYWYQQKSSQAPKLLFHYYDKDFNNEADTPDNFQSRRPNTSFCFLDIRSPGLGDTAMYLCATSRDGSTGGSLTEAFFGQGTRLTVV.

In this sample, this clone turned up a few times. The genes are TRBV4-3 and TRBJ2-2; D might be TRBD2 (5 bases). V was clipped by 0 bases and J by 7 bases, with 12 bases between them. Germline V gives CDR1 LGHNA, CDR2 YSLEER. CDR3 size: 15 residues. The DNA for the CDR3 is TGCGCCAGCAGCCAAGAAGCGGTAGCGAACGGGGAGCTGTTTTTT. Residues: CASSQEAVANGELFF.

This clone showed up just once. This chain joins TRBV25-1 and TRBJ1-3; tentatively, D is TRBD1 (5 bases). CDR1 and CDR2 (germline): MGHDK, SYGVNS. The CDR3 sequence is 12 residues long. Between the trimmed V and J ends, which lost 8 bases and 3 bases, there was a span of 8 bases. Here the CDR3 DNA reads TGTGCCAGCTGGGGGGATGGAAACACCATATATTTT. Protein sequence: CASWGDGNTIYF.

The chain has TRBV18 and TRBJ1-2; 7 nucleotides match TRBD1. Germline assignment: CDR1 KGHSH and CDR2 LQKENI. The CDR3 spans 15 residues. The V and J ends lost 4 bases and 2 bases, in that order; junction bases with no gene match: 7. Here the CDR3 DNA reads TGTGCCAGCTCACTGACGGGACAGACAAACTATGGCTACACCTTC. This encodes CASSLTGQTNYGYTF.

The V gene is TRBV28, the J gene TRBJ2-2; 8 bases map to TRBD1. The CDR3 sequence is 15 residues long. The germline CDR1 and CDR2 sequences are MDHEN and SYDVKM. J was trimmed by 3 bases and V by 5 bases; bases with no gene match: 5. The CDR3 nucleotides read TGTGCCAGCAGTACCGGGACAGGAGACACCGGGGAGCTGTTTTTT. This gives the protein CASSTGTGDTGELFF.

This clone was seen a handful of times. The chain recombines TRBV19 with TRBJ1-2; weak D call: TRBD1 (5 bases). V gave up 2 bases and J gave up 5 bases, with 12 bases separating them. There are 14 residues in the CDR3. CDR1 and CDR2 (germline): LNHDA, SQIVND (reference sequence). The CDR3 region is CASSIRGGAYGYTF. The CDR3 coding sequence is TGTGCCAGTAGTATAAGAGGAGGGGCTTATGGCTACACCTTC. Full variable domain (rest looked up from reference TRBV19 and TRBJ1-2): DGGITQSPKYLFRKEGQNVTLSCEQNLNHDAMYWYRQDPGQGLRLIYYSQIVNDFQKGDIAEGYSVSREKKESFPLTVTSAQKNPTAFYLCASSIRGGAYGYTFGSGTRLTVV.

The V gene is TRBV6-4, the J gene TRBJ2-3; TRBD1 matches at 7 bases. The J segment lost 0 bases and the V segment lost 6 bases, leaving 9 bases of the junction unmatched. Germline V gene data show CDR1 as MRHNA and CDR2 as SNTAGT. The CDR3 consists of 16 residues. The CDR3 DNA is TGTGCCAGCAGCCTAACGACAGGGCCCAGCACAGATACGCAGTATTTT. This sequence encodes CASSLTTGPSTDTQYF.

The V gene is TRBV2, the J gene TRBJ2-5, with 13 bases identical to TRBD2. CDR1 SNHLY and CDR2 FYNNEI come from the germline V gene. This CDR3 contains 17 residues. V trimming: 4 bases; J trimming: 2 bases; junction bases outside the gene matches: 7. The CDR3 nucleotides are TGTGCCAGCAGTGCCCCGGGACTAGCGGGGTGGCAAGAGACCCAGTACTTC. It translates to CASSAPGLAGWQETQYF.

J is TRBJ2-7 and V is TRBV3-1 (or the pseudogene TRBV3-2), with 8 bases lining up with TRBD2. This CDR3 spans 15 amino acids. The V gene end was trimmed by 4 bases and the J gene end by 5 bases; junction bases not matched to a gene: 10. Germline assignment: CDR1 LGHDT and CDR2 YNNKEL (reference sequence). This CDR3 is CASSPDFGAGDEQYF. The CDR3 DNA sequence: TGTGCCAGCAGCCCGGACTTCGGAGCGGGGGACGAGCAGTACTTC.

In DNA form, the CDR3 reads TGCAGCGTTAGGACAGGGGGCTACAATGAGCAGTTCTTC. Its protein is CSVRTGGYNEQFF. The chain links TRBV29-1 to TRBJ2-1; 10 bases line up with TRBD1. CDR3 length: 13 amino acids. CDR1 SQVTM and CDR2 ANQGSEA come from the germline V gene. Trimming cost V 5 bases and J 3 bases; bases outside gene matches: 1.

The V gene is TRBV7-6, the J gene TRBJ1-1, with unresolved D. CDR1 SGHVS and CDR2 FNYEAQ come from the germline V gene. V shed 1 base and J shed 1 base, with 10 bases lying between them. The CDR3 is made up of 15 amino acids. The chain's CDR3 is CASSLVQTPNTEAFF. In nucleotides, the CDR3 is TGTGCCAGCAGCTTAGTACAGACCCCGAACACTGAAGCTTTCTTT. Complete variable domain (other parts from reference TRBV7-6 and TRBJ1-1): GAGVSQSPRYKVTKRGQDVALRCDPISGHVSLYWYRQALGQGPEFLTYFNYEAQQDKSGLPNDRFSAERPEGSISTLTIQRTEQRDSAMYRCASSLVQTPNTEAFFGQGTRLTVV.

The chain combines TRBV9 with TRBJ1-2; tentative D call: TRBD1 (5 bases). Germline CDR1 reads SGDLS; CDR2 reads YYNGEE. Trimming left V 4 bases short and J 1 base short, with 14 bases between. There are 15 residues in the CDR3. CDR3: CASSSHGGNNYGYTF. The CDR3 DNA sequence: TGTGCCAGCAGCTCCCATGGGGGGAATAACTATGGCTACACCTTC.

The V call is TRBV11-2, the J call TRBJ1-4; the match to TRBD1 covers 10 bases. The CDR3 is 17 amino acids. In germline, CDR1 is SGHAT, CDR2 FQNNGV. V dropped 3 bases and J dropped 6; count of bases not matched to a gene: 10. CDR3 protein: CASSFTFYGQGDEKLFF. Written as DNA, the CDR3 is TGTGCCAGCAGCTTCACTTTTTACGGACAGGGGGATGAAAAACTGTTTTTT.

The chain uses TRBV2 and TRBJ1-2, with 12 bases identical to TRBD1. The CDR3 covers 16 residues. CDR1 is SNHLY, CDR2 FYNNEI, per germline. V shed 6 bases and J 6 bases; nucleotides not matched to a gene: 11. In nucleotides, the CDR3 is TGTGCCAGCAGCCCCAACCTTCGGGACAGGGGGCATGGCTACACCTTC. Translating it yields CASSPNLRDRGHGYTF.

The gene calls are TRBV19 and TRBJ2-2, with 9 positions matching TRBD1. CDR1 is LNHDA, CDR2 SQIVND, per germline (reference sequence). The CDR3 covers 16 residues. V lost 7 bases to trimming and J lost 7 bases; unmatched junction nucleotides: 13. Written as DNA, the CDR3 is TGTGCCAGTATGACTCCGGGACAGGGTTCGGTCGGGGAGCTGTTTTTT. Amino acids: CASMTPGQGSVGELFF.